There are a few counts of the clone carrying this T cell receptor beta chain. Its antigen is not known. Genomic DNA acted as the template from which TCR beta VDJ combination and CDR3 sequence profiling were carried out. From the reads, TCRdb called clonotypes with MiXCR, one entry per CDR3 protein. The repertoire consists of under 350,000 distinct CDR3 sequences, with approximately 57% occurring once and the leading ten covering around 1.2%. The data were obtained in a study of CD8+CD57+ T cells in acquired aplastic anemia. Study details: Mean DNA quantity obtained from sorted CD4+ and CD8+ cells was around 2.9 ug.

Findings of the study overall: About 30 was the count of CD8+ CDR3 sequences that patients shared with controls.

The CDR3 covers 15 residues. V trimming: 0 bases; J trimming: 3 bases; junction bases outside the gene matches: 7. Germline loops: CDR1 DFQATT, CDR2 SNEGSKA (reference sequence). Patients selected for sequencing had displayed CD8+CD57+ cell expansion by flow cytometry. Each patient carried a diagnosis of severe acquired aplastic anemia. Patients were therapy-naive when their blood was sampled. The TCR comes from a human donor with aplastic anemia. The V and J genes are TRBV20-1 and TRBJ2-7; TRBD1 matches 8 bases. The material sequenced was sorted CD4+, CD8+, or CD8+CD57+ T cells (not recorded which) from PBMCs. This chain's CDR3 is CSARDLDRAFYEQYF. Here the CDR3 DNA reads TGCAGTGCTAGAGATTTGGACAGGGCATTCTACGAGCAGTACTTC.